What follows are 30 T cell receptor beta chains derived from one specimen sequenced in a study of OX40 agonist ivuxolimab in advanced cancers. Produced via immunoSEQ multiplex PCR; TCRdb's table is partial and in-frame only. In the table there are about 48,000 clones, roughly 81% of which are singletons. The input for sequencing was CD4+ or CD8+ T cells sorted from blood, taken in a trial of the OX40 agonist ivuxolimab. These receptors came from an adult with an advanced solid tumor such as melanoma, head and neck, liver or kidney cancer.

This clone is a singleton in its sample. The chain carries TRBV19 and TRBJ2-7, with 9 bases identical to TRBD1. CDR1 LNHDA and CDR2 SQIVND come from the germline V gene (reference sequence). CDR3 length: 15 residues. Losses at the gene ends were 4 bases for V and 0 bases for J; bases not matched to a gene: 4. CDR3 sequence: CASSTGTGNSYEQYF. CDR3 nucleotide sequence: TGTGCCAGTAGTACGGGGACAGGGAACTCCTACGAGCAGTACTTC.

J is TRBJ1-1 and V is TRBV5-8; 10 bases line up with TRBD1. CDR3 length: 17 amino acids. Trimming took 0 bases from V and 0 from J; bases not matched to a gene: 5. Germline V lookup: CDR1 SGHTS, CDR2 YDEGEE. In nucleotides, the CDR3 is TGTGCCAGCAGCTTGGGGACAGGGGGAAAAATGAACACTGAAGCTTTCTTT. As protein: CASSLGTGGKMNTEAFF.

The CDR3 nucleotides are TGTGCCAGCAGCCCGAATCCGCGGGATACGCAGTATTTT. It is translated as CASSPNPRDTQYF. J is TRBJ2-3 and V is TRBV7-7; D is ambiguous. The CDR3 runs to 13 residues. Deletions cut 5 bases from V and 6 bases from J, with 12 bases between. Germline V gives CDR1 SSHAT, CDR2 FNYEAQ (reference sequence).

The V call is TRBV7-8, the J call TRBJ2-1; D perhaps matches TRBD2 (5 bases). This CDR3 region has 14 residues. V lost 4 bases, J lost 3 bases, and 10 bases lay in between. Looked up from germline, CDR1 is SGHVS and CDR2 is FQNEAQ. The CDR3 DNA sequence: TGTGCCAGCAGCTCTGGACTGGACTACAATGAGCAGTTCTTC. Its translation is CASSSGLDYNEQFF.

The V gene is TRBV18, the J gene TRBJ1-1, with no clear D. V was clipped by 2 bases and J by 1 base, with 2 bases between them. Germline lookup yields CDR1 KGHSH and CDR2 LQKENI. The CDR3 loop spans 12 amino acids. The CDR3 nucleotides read TGTGCCAGCTCACCAGGGAACACTGAAGCTTTCTTT. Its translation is CASSPGNTEAFF.

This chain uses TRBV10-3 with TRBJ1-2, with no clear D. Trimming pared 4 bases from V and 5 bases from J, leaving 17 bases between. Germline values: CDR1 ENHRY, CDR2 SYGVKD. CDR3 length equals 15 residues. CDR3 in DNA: TGTGCCATCAGTGTAGGGCTTACCAGTTCATATGGCTACACCTTC. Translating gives CAISVGLTSSYGYTF.

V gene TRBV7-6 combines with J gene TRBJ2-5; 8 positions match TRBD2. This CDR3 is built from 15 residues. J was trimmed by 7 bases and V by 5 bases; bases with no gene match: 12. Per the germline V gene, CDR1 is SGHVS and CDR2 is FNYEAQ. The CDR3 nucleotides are TGTGCCAGCAGCATAACCGGGACTAGTGTAGGGACCCAGTACTTC. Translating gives CASSITGTSVGTQYF.

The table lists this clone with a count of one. This CDR3 is CASSLVNLVKQGGQFF. The DNA for the CDR3 is TGTGCCAGCAGCTTAGTAAATTTGGTAAAACAGGGCGGGCAGTTCTTC. This chain links TRBV11-2 with TRBJ2-1; TRBD1 might be the D (6 bases). V was trimmed by 1 base and J by 12 bases, leaving 22 bases between them. This CDR3 is built from 16 residues. Per germline, CDR1 SGHAT and CDR2 FQNNGV.

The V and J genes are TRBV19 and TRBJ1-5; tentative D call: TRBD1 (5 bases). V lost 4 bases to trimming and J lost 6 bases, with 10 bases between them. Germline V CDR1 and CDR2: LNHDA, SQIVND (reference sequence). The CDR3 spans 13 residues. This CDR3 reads CASSSSGVQPQHF. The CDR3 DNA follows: TGTGCCAGTAGTAGTTCGGGGGTTCAGCCCCAGCATTTT.

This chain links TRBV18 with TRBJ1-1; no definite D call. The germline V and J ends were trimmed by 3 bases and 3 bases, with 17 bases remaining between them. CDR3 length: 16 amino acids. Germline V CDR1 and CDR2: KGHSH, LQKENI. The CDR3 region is CASSPLRWETHTEAFF. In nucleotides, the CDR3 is TGTGCCAGCTCACCCTTAAGGTGGGAAACTCACACTGAAGCTTTCTTT.

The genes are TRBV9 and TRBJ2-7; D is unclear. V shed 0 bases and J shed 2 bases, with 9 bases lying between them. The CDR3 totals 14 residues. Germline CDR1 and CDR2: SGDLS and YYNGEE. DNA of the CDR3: TGTGCCAGCAGCGTAGCCGGCAGTACCTACGAGCAGTACTTC. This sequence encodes CASSVAGSTYEQYF.

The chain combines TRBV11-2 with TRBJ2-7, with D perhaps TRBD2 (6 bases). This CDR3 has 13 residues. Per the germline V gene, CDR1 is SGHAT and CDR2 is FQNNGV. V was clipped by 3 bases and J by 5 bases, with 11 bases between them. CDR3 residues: CASSLRLVDEQYF. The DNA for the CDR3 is TGTGCCAGCAGCTTGAGACTAGTCGACGAGCAGTACTTC.

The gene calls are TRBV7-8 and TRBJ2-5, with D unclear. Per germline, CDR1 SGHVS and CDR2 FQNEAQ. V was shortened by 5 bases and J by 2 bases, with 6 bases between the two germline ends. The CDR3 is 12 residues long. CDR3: CASSRIQETQYF. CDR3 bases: TGTGCCAGCAGCAGGATTCAAGAGACCCAGTACTTC.

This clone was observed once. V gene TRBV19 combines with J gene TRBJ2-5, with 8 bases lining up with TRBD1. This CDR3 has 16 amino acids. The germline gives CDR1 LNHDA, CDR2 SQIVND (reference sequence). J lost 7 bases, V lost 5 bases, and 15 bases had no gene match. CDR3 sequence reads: CASSSPRTGPEGTQYF. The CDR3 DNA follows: TGTGCCAGTAGTTCGCCCCGGACAGGGCCAGAGGGGACCCAGTACTTC.

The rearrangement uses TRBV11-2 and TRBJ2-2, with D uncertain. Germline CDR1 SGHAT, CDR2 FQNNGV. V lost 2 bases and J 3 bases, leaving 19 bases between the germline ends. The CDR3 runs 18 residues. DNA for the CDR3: TGTGCCAGCAGCTTAAACCAGGTCTCCAGGCGCGACACCGGGGAGCTGTTTTTT. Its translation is CASSLNQVSRRDTGELFF.

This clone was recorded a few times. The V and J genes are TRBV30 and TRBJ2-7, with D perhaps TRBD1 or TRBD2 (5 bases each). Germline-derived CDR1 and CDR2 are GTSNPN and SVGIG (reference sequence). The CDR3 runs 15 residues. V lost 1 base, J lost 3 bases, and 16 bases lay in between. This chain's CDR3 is CAWSEPRDGHYEQYF. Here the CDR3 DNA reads TGTGCCTGGAGTGAGCCCCGGGACGGACACTACGAGCAGTACTTC.

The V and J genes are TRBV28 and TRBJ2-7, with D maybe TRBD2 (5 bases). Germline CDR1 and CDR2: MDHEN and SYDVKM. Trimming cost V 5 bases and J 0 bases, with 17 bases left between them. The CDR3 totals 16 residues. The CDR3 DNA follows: TGTGCCAGCAGTCTTCCCCCCGGGGTGAGCTCCTACGAGCAGTACTTC. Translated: CASSLPPGVSSYEQYF.

The CDR3 sequence: CASSYGQGANTEAFF. The CDR3, as DNA: TGTGCCAGCAGTTACGGTCAGGGGGCGAACACTGAAGCTTTCTTT. The rearrangement uses TRBV6-6 and TRBJ1-1, with 8 bases lining up with TRBD1. Germline V CDR1 and CDR2: MNHNY, SVGAGI (reference sequence). V gave up 2 bases and J gave up 1 base; unmatched junction bases: 3. This CDR3 spans 15 amino acids.

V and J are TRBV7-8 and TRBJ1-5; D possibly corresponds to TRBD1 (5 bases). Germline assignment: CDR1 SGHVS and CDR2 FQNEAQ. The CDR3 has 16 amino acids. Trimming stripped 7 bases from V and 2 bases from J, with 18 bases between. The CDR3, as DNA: TGTGCCAGCACCTATGGGGGGGATTTACGCAATCAGCCCCAGCATTTT. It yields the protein CASTYGGDLRNQPQHF.

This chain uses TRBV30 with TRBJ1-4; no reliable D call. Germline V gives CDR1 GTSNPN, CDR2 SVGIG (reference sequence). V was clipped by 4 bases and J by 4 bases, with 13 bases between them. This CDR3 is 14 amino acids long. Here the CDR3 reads CAWTAQSLNEKLFF. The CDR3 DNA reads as TGTGCCTGGACTGCCCAGTCCCTTAATGAAAAACTGTTTTTT.

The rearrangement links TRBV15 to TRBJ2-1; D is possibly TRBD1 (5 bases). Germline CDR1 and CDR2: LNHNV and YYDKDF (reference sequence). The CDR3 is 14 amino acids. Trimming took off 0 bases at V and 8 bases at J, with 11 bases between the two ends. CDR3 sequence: CATSRDRASDEQFF. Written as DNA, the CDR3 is TGTGCCACCAGCAGAGACAGGGCGTCTGATGAGCAGTTCTTC.

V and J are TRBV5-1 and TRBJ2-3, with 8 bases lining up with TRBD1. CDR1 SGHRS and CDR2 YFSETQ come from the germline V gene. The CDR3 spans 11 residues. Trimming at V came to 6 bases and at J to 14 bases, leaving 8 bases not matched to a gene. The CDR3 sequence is CASNGQGYTYF. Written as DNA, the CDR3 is TGCGCCAGCAACGGACAGGGATATACGTATTTT. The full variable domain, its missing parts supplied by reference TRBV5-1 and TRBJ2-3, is KAGVTQTPRYLIKTRGQQVTLSCSPISGHRSVSWYQQTPGQGLQFLFEYFSETQRNKGNFPGRFSGRQFSNSRSEMNVSTLELGDSALYLCASNGQGYTYFGPGTRLTVL.

CDR3 region: CASSPTGRGAEAFF. CDR3 bases: TGTGCCAGCAGCCCGACAGGGAGGGGGGCTGAAGCTTTCTTT. The chain uses TRBV5-6 and TRBJ1-1, with 7 bases identical to TRBD1. Germline loops: CDR1 SGHDT, CDR2 YYEEEE. The CDR3 is 14 amino acids. The ends lost 4 bases at V and 6 bases at J; junction bases unmatched: 9.

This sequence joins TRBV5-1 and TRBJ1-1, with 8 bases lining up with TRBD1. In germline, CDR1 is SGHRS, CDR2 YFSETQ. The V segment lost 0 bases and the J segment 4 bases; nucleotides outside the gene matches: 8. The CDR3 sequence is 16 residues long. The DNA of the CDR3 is TGCGCCAGCAGCTTGGCAGGGGGCGGCGGGCGCACTGAAGCTTTCTTT. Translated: CASSLAGGGGRTEAFF.

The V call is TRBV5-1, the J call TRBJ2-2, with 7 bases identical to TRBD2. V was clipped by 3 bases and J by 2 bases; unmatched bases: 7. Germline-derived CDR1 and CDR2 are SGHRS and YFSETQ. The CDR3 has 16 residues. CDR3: CASSSTGTINTGELFF. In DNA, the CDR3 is TGCGCCAGCAGCTCCACCGGGACTATAAACACCGGGGAGCTGTTTTTT.

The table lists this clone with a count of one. The CDR3 loop is CASSPPTSDGTDTQYF. The CDR3 coding sequence is TGTGCCAGCTCACCACCGACTAGCGATGGCACAGATACGCAGTATTTT. The rearrangement uses TRBV18 and TRBJ2-3; 8 nucleotides agree with TRBD2. CDR1 is KGHSH, CDR2 LQKENI, per germline. The V and J ends lost 0 bases and 1 base, in that order; junction bases with no gene match: 3. The CDR3 length is 16 residues.

The CDR3 is CASSFSTSLGQETQYF. The CDR3 coding sequence is TGCGCCAGCAGCTTCTCGACCTCCCTGGGGCAAGAGACCCAGTACTTC. This chain joins TRBV5-1 and TRBJ2-5; no definite D call. The V gene lost 2 bases and the J gene lost 2 bases, with 16 bases spanning the gap. The CDR3 sequence is 16 residues long. The V gene's germline CDR1 is SGHRS and CDR2 YFSETQ.

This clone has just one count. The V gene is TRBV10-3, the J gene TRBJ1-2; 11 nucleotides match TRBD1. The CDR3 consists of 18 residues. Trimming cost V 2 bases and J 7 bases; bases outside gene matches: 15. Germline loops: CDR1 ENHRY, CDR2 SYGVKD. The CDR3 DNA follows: TGTGCCATCAGTGAGCCTACCTGGACAGGGGGCAGTGATGGTGGCTACACCTTC. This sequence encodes CAISEPTWTGGSDGGYTF.

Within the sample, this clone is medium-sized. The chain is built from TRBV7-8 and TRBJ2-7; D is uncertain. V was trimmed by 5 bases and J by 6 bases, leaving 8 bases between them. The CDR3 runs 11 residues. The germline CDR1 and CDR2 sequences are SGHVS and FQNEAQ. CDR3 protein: CASSATSEQYF. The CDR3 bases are TGTGCCAGCAGCGCGACATCCGAGCAGTACTTC.

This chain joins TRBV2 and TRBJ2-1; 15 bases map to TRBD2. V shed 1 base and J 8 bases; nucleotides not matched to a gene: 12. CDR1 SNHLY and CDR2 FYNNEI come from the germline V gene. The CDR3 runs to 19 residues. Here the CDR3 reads CASSEGPGLAGGMEDEQFF. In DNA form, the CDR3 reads TGTGCCAGCAGTGAAGGACCGGGACTAGCGGGAGGTATGGAGGATGAGCAGTTCTTC.